This TCR beta chain is from a study of OX40 agonist ivuxolimab in advanced cancers. About the research overall: Patients were treated with ivuxolimab, an agonistic anti-OX40 (CD134) antibody. Every 2 weeks, ivuxolimab was infused into the patients intravenously at between 0.01 and 10 mg/kg. Patients with hepatocellular carcinoma, melanoma, renal cell or head and neck cancer made up the dose-escalation patients. General study points: The study did not work out the antigen specificity of the expanded peripheral T cells.

Comment on this clone: Antigen: not known.

The protocol was immunoSEQ multiplex PCR, while the TCRdb copy is restricted to in-frame clones and leaves out a portion. The data show about 19,000 clones, nearly 85% seen once. Germline V gene sequence: CDR1 SGDLS, CDR2 YYNGEE. V lost 4 bases to trimming and J lost 2 bases, with 16 bases between them. The CDR3 covers 15 residues. The chain employs TRBV9 and TRBJ2-7; D may be TRBD2 (6 bases). This receptor was obtained from an adult with an advanced solid tumor such as melanoma, head and neck, liver or kidney cancer. The sample was CD4+ or CD8+ T cells sorted from blood, taken in a trial of the OX40 agonist ivuxolimab. The CDR3 sequence: CASSPRGGSPYEQYF. The CDR3 nucleotides read TGTGCCAGCAGCCCCCGCGGAGGGTCCCCCTACGAGCAGTACTTC.